A single sample gave rise to the 13 T cell receptor beta chains below, sequenced in a study of Graves' ophthalmopathy and Graves' hyperthyroidism. Amplification targeted the TCR beta CDR3 regions, with RNA transcripts as the source material. Second-round multiplex PCR came after first-round RT-PCR with HTBI primers. In TCRdb, the multiplex PCR reads were re-called with MiXCR into one record per CDR3 protein. The table has 150,000 or so distinct CDR3 sequences, 30% to 45% seen once. Sequencing used peripheral blood. The receptors were gathered from a man aged 25-40 years with Graves' ophthalmopathy.

Only one count was recorded for this clonotype. The rearrangement joins TRBV6-2 or TRBV6-3 to TRBJ2-2; TRBD1 might be the D (5 bases). CDR1 and CDR2 (germline): MNHEY, SVGEGT. The V gene lost 6 bases and the J gene lost 0 bases, with 11 bases spanning the gap. The CDR3 extends over 15 amino acids. The CDR3 sequence: CASRRQISNTGELFF. The CDR3 DNA is TGTGCCAGCAGGCGACAGATCTCGAACACCGGGGAGCTGTTTTTT.

Many counts were recorded for this clonotype. The CDR3: CASSFGVRSPLGYTF. The DNA for the CDR3 is TGTGCCAGCAGTTTTGGGGTCCGTTCCCCCCTAGGCTACACCTTC. The V call is TRBV12-3 or TRBV12-4, the J call TRBJ1-2, with D uncertain. The CDR3 is 15 amino acids. Between the trimmed V and J ends, which lost 3 bases and 8 bases, there was a span of 19 bases.

This chain joins TRBV19 and TRBJ2-7, with TRBD1 as a possible D gene (6 bases). The CDR3 is 15 residues long. Germline CDR1 LNHDA, CDR2 SQIVND (reference sequence). V was pared by 5 bases and J by 6 bases, with 20 bases between. This CDR3 is CASSPHRQVASEQYF. The CDR3, as DNA: TGTGCCAGTAGTCCCCATCGACAGGTAGCTAGCGAGCAGTACTTC.

There are many counts of this clonotype. This chain uses TRBV3-1 with TRBJ2-2; 9 nucleotides line up with TRBD1. J gave up 6 bases and V 8 bases, and 7 bases lay outside the gene matches. The CDR3 covers 14 residues. Germline assignment: CDR1 LGHDT and CDR2 YNNKEL (reference sequence). The CDR3 here is CASQRGQGAGELFF. CDR3 sequence (DNA): TGTGCCAGCCAGCGGGGACAGGGCGCCGGGGAGCTGTTTTTT.

This clonotype was recorded at least ten times. The chain links TRBV2 to TRBJ1-2; a possible D gene is TRBD1 (6 bases). The germline V gene encodes CDR1 SNHLY and CDR2 FYNNEI. This CDR3 comprises 13 residues. V lost 2 bases to trimming and J lost 6 bases, with 10 bases between them. In nucleotides, the CDR3 is TGTGCCAGCAGTGAAACCAGGGGACATGGCTACACCTTC. Residues: CASSETRGHGYTF.

This chain connects TRBV30 to TRBJ1-1; the D gene is possibly TRBD1 (5 bases). The CDR3 extends over 14 amino acids. The germline V gene encodes CDR1 GTSNPN and CDR2 SVGIG (reference sequence). V was cut by 0 bases and J by 4 bases, with 12 bases left in between. The CDR3 sequence is CAWSVPGEGTEAFF. CDR3 in DNA: TGTGCCTGGAGTGTACCGGGGGAAGGCACTGAAGCTTTCTTT.

This clonotype was found many times. The chain links TRBV12-3 or TRBV12-4 to TRBJ1-5; 7 nucleotides agree with TRBD1. The length of the CDR3 is 14 residues. V shed 5 bases and J 8 bases; nucleotides not matched to a gene: 9. CDR3 in DNA: TGTGCCAGCAGTCCGTCGGACAGGACGGAGCCCCAGCATTTT. Amino acids: CASSPSDRTEPQHF.

This clonotype was detected only a few times. The chain links TRBV7-9 to TRBJ2-7, with 9 bases identical to TRBD1. Germline V gene lookup returns CDR1 SEHNR and CDR2 FQNEAQ (reference sequence). The CDR3 has 14 amino acids. Unmatched junction bases numbered 5, after V lost 5 bases and J lost 3 bases. Written as DNA, the CDR3 is TGTGCCAGCAGCGACCGACAGGGGGGCTACGAGCAGTACTTC. This gives the protein CASSDRQGGYEQYF.

This clonotype was detected once. The chain joins TRBV7-2 to TRBJ2-7, with 11 nucleotides matching TRBD2. The V gene end was trimmed by 5 bases and the J gene end by 3 bases; junction bases not matched to a gene: 6. This CDR3 is built from 15 residues. Germline loops: CDR1 SGHTA, CDR2 FQGNSA. CDR3 region: CASSATLAGGYEQYF. The CDR3 region has the DNA TGTGCCAGCAGCGCTACCCTAGCGGGAGGCTACGAGCAGTACTTC. The entire variable domain, with the rest obtained from reference TRBV7-2 and TRBJ2-7, is as follows: GAGVSQSPSNKVTEKGKDVELRCDPISGHTALYWYRQSLGQGLEFLIYFQGNSAPDKSGLPSDRFSAERTGGSVSTLTIQRTQQEDSAVYLCASSATLAGGYEQYFGPGTRLTVT.

At least ten counts were recorded for this clonotype. The J gene is TRBJ1-1, the V gene TRBV12-3 or TRBV12-4; maybe TRBD1 (6 bases). The germline V and J ends were trimmed by 3 bases and 8 bases, with 10 bases remaining between them. This CDR3 is 12 amino acids long. The CDR3 region has the DNA TGTGCCAGCAGTTTGTGGGGGCGGGAAGCTTTCTTT. As protein: CASSLWGREAFF.

This clonotype was seen many times. The chain carries TRBV7-2 and TRBJ1-5, with D hard to call. Germline values: CDR1 SGHTA, CDR2 FQGNSA. This CDR3 is built from 14 residues. Trimming stripped 3 bases from V and 5 bases from J, with 11 bases between. Written as DNA, the CDR3 is TGTGCCAGCAGCTTGGCGACGGGTTATCAGCCCCAGCATTTT. It yields the protein CASSLATGYQPQHF. Filled out from reference TRBV7-2 and TRBJ1-5, the complete variable domain reads GAGVSQSPSNKVTEKGKDVELRCDPISGHTALYWYRQSLGQGLEFLIYFQGNSAPDKSGLPSDRFSAERTGGSVSTLTIQRTQQEDSAVYLCASSLATGYQPQHFGDGTRLSIL.

This clonotype was recorded at least ten times. The chain employs TRBV29-1 and TRBJ2-5; 11 bases line up with TRBD1. CDR3 size: 14 residues. Germline CDR1 reads SQVTM; CDR2 reads ANQGSEA. Unmatched junction bases numbered 8, after V lost 6 bases and J lost 5 bases. CDR3 in amino acids: CSVWTGGGIETQYF. The DNA of the CDR3 is TGCAGCGTCTGGACAGGGGGCGGGATCGAGACCCAGTACTTC.

The chain uses TRBV6-4 and TRBJ2-2; 12 bases match TRBD2. The CDR3 runs to 16 residues. V shed 6 bases, J shed 3 bases, and the junction held 5 bases outside the gene matches. Per the germline V gene, CDR1 is MRHNA and CDR2 is SNTAGT. The CDR3 bases are TGTGCCAGCAGGACTAGCGGGAGAAGTTACACCGGGGAGCTGTTTTTT. Amino acid sequence: CASRTSGRSYTGELFF.